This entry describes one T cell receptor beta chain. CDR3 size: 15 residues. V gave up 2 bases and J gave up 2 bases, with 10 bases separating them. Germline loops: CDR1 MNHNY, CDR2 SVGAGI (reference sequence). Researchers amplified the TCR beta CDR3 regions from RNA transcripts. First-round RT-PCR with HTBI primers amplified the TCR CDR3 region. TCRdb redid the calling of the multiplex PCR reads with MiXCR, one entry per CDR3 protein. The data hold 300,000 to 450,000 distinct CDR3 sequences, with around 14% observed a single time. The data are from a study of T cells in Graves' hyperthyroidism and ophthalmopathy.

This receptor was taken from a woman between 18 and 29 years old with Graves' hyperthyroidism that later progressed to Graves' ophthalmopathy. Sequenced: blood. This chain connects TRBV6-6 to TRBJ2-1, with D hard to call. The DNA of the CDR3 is TGTGCCAGCAGTTACATGGCGGTCCCCTACAATGAGCAGTTCTTC. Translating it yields CASSYMAVPYNEQFF.